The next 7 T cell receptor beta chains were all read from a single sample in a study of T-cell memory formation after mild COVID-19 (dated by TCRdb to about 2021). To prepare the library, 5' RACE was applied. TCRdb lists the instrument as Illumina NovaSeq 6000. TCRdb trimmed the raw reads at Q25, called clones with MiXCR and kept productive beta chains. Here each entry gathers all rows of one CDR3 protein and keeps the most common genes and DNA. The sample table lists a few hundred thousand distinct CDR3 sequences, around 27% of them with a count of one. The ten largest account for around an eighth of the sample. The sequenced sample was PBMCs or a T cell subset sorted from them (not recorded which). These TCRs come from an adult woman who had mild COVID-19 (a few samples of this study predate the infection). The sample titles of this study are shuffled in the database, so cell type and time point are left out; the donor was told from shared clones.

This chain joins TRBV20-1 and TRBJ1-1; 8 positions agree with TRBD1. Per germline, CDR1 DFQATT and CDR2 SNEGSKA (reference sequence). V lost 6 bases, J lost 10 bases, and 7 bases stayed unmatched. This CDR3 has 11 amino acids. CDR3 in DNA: TGCAGTGCCGACAGGGGCCTGGGAGCTTTCTTT. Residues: CSADRGLGAFF.

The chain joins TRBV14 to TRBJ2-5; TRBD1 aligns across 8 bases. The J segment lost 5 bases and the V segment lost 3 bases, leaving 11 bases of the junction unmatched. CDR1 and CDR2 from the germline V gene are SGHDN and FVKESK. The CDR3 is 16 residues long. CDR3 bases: TGTGCCAGCAGCCACCTCGGGACAGGCCGGGGGGAGACCCAGTACTTC. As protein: CASSHLGTGRGETQYF. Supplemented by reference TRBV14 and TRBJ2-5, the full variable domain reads EAGVTQFPSHSVIEKGQTVTLRCDPISGHDNLYWYRRVMGKEIKFLLHFVKESKQDESGMPNNRFLAERTGGTYSTLKVQPAELEDSGVYFCASSHLGTGRGETQYFGPGTRLLVL.

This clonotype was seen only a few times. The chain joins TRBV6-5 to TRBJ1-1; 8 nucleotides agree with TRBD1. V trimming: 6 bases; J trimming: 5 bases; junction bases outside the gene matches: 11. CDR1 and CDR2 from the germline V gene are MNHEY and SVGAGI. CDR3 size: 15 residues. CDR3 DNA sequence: TGTGCCAGCAGGATGACAGGGGTTCACCCGACTGAAGCTTTCTTT. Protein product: CASRMTGVHPTEAFF.

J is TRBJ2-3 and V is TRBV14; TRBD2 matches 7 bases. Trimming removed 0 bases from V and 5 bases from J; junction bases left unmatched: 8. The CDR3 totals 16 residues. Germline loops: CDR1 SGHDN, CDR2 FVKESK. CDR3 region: CASSQDWRGSQDTQYF. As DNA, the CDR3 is TGTGCCAGCAGCCAAGACTGGCGGGGGTCGCAAGATACGCAGTATTTT.

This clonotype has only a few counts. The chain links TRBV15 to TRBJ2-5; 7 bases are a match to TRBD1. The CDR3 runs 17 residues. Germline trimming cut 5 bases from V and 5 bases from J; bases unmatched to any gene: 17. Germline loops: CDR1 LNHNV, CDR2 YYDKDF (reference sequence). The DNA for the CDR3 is TGTGCCACCAGCCTCTTCCGGGACAGTCGATCCGGGGAGACCCAGTACTTC. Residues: CATSLFRDSRSGETQYF.

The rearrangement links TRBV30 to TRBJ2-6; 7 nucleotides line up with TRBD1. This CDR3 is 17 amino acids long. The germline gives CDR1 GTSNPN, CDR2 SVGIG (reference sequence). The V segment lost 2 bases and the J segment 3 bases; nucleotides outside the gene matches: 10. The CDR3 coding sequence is TGTGCCTGGAGTCGGGGACAGCGCCCCTTTGGGGCCAACGTCCTGACTTTC. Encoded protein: CAWSRGQRPFGANVLTF.

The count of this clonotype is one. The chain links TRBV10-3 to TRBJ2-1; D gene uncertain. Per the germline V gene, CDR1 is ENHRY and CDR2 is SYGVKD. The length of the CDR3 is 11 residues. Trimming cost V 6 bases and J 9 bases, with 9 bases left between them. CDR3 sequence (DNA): TGTGCCATCAGATCTGTGGGTGAGCAGTTCTTC. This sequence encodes CAIRSVGEQFF.